A single sample is the source of the 17 T cell receptor beta chains below, sequenced in a study of radiotherapy plus CTLA-4 blockade in lung cancer. Here immunoSEQ multiplex PCR was the method, and the copy in TCRdb shows in-frame clones only, minus some. Of around 85,000 clones in the sample, about 86% are singletons; the top ten hold just over 2%. This material consisted of peripheral blood, taken from a patient treated with radiotherapy plus ipilimumab. These receptors came from a human donor with non-small cell lung cancer who had a partial response to radiotherapy plus ipilimumab.

The chain employs TRBV2 and TRBJ1-2; no clear D. The germline V and J ends were trimmed by 2 bases and 8 bases, with 15 bases remaining between them. Germline V CDR1 and CDR2: SNHLY, FYNNEI. The CDR3 extends over 14 amino acids. The CDR3 DNA reads as TGTGCCAGCAGTGAACAATGGTCCTTGGAGGGCTACACCTTC. Translation gives CASSEQWSLEGYTF.

Regarding this clone: This CDR3 is also generated by other DNA sequences in the sample. This chain links TRBV7-2 with TRBJ1-4; 8 bases are shared with TRBD1. Germline V CDR1 and CDR2: SGHTA, FQGNSA. The CDR3 totals 15 residues. The ends lost 5 bases at V and 2 bases at J; junction bases unmatched: 4. CDR3 nucleotides: TGTGCCAGCAGCCGTACAGGGGGGACTAATGAAAAACTGTTTTTT. Its translation is CASSRTGGTNEKLFF.

V is TRBV28 and J is TRBJ2-7; 8 nucleotides match TRBD1. The CDR3 totals 12 residues. V lost 6 bases, J lost 6 bases, and 4 bases stayed unmatched. CDR1 MDHEN and CDR2 SYDVKM come from the germline V gene. CDR3 sequence: CASSLGQGEQYV. The CDR3 bases are TGTGCCAGCAGCCTAGGACAGGGCGAGCAGTACGTC.

As concerns this clone: The sample contains more than one DNA sequence encoding this CDR3. This chain uses TRBV5-5 with TRBJ1-5, with 9 bases fitting TRBD1. Germline lookup yields CDR1 SGHKS and CDR2 YYEKEE (reference sequence). Trimming cost V 3 bases and J 6 bases; bases outside gene matches: 4. The CDR3 runs to 14 residues. This CDR3 is CASSWGQGSQPQHF. The CDR3 DNA sequence: TGTGCCAGCAGCTGGGGACAGGGAAGTCAGCCCCAGCATTTT.

The chain links TRBV4-1 to TRBJ2-2; maybe TRBD1 (5 bases). Germline lookup yields CDR1 MGHRA and CDR2 YSYEKL. Trimming cost V 5 bases and J 7 bases, with 11 bases left between them. The CDR3 runs 13 residues. CDR3 sequence: CASSSQGFGELFF. CDR3 nucleotides: TGCGCCAGCAGCAGTCAGGGCTTCGGGGAGCTGTTTTTT.

The V and J genes are TRBV5-5 and TRBJ2-5; a weak D match, TRBD1 (5 bases). Trimming removed 6 bases at V and 4 bases at J, with 16 bases between. This CDR3 contains 14 residues. Germline lookup yields CDR1 SGHKS and CDR2 YYEKEE (reference sequence). For the CDR3, the DNA is TGTGCCAGCATTACCTTCCAGGGTAGAGAGACCCAGTACTTC. Its translation is CASITFQGRETQYF.

The V gene is TRBV4-1, the J gene TRBJ1-1; perhaps TRBD1 as D (5 bases). Trimming removed 2 bases at V and 1 base at J, with 11 bases between. The CDR3 spans 15 residues. CDR1 is MGHRA and CDR2 is YSYEKL in the germline V gene. CDR3: CASSQHLGENTEAFF. The CDR3 coding sequence is TGCGCCAGCAGCCAACACCTAGGGGAGAACACTGAAGCTTTCTTT.

The chain employs TRBV29-1 and TRBJ1-2; TRBD1 matches at 9 bases. V shed 6 bases and J 7 bases; nucleotides not matched to a gene: 6. The CDR3 sequence is 12 residues long. CDR1 is SQVTM, CDR2 ANQGSEA, per germline. For the CDR3, the DNA is TGCAGCGTGGAGGACAGGGGAGGTGGCTACACCTTC. Residues: CSVEDRGGGYTF.

This clone appeared a single time. The gene calls are TRBV6-1 and TRBJ2-2, with 7 bases aligning to TRBD2. Trimming took 2 bases from V and 3 from J; bases not matched to a gene: 12. Germline V gene sequence: CDR1 MNHNS, CDR2 SASEGT. CDR3 length: 18 residues. CDR3 sequence reads: CASSELSLGGSHTGELFF. CDR3 nucleotide sequence: TGTGCCAGCAGTGAATTGAGTCTCGGCGGGAGTCACACCGGGGAGCTGTTTTTT.

This clone has a single count. V usage is TRBV7-8 and J usage is TRBJ2-7, with D perhaps TRBD2 (5 bases). Germline loops: CDR1 SGHVS, CDR2 FQNEAQ. The CDR3 has 15 residues. The V and J ends lost 5 bases and 2 bases respectively, with 16 bases between them. For the CDR3, the DNA is TGTGCCAGCAGCCCCCGTGGGAGCGGAGCCTACGAGCAGTACGTC. It translates to CASSPRGSGAYEQYV.

This CDR3 reads CASSQEGREGRGTQYF. For the CDR3, the DNA is TGCGCCAGCAGCCAAGAGGGGCGGGAGGGCCGGGGTACGCAGTATTTT. This chain connects TRBV4-1 to TRBJ2-3; 9 positions agree with TRBD2. Trimming removed 0 bases from V and 8 bases from J; junction bases left unmatched: 9. The CDR3 has 16 amino acids. In germline, CDR1 is MGHRA, CDR2 YSYEKL.

Note on this clone: Other DNA sequences within the sample encode an identical CDR3. The chain couples TRBV28 to TRBJ1-5; the D gene is possibly TRBD1 (6 bases). Germline CDR1 is MDHEN and CDR2 is SYDVKM. V was trimmed by 2 bases and J by 2 bases, leaving 10 bases between them. The CDR3 spans 15 residues. The CDR3 loop is CASSLGQIGNQPQHF. The CDR3 DNA is TGTGCCAGCAGTTTAGGACAGATTGGCAATCAGCCCCAGCATTTT.

This rearrangement joins TRBV19 to TRBJ2-6; 7 bases line up with TRBD1. The trim removed 5 bases at V and 1 base at J, leaving 14 bases unmatched. The length of the CDR3 is 19 residues. The germline CDR1 and CDR2 sequences are LNHDA and SQIVND (reference sequence). CDR3 sequence (DNA): TGTGCCAGTAGTCTAGGAAAGGGCAGGGGGTTGTCTGGGGCCAACGTCCTGACTTTC. Amino acids: CASSLGKGRGLSGANVLTF. Combining the CDR3 with reference TRBV19 and TRBJ2-6 gives the whole variable domain DGGITQSPKYLFRKEGQNVTLSCEQNLNHDAMYWYRQDPGQGLRLIYYSQIVNDFQKGDIAEGYSVSREKKESFPLTVTSAQKNPTAFYLCASSLGKGRGLSGANVLTFGAGSRLTVL.

Of note for this clone: An end of the junction differs from the germline gene, which may be a read error. This sequence joins TRBV7-7 and TRBJ2-5, with 9 nucleotides matching TRBD2. Per the germline V gene, CDR1 is SSHAT and CDR2 is FNYEAQ (reference sequence). CDR3 length: 15 residues. The CDR3 sequence: CASSHSGRYQETQYF. Written as DNA, the CDR3 is TGTGCTAGCAGCCATAGCGGGAGATATCAAGAGACCCAGTACTTC. Looking up the rest from reference TRBV7-7 and TRBJ2-5 gives the full variable domain: GAGVSQSPRYKVTKRGQDVTLRCDPISSHATLYWYQQALGQGPEFLTYFNYEAQPDKSGLPSDRFSAERPEGSISTLTIQRTEQRDSAMYRCASSHSGRYQETQYFGPGTRLLVL.

The V and J genes are TRBV6-5 and TRBJ1-1, with D uncertain. Trimming took 7 bases from V and 4 from J, leaving 16 bases between them. The CDR3 totals 14 residues. CDR1 MNHEY and CDR2 SVGAGI come from the germline V gene. The CDR3 coding sequence is TGTGCCAGCAACCCGGCACCGGGAGGCACTGAAGCTTTCTTT. Protein product: CASNPAPGGTEAFF.

This clone was counted once. This chain uses TRBV27 with TRBJ2-1, with 7 bases lining up with TRBD1. Germline V gives CDR1 MNHEY, CDR2 SMNVEV (reference sequence). The CDR3 has 13 residues. V shed 5 bases, J shed 5 bases, and the junction held 3 bases outside the gene matches. The CDR3 spells CASSGTENNEQFF. The CDR3 nucleotides read TGTGCCAGCAGTGGGACAGAAAACAATGAGCAGTTCTTC.

The chain combines TRBV25-1 with TRBJ2-1; 7 nucleotides match TRBD1. The CDR3 spans 16 residues. V lost 3 bases and J lost 7; bases outside the gene matches: 12. CDR1 MGHDK and CDR2 SYGVNS come from the germline V gene. CDR3 coding DNA: TGTGCCAGCAGTGACCAAACCTACGACAGGGTGAATGAGCAGTTCTTC. Translating gives CASSDQTYDRVNEQFF.